One sample yielded the 12 T cell receptor beta chains listed below, sequenced in a study of T cells expressing NK-cell markers. TCRdb re-called the 5' RACE reads and catalogs CDR3 proteins one per entry, DNA excluded. The sample totals approximately 440,000 distinct CDR3 sequences; its top ten clones hold roughly 1.4%. The specimen was blood T cells: a sorted CD56 or NKG2C T cell subset, CD4+ or CD8+ T cells, or bulk PBMC T cells (not recorded which). Every receptor here comes from a woman aged 50 to 60 in good health.

The J gene is TRBJ1-2, the V gene TRBV2. Germline CDR1 and CDR2: SNHLY and FYNNEI. The CDR3 spans 13 residues. The CDR3 region is CASSREDNYGYTF.

The chain carries TRBV28 and TRBJ1-2; the TCRdb call, TRBD1, lacks DNA for checking. Germline assignment: CDR1 MDHEN and CDR2 SYDVKM. The CDR3 has 14 amino acids. The CDR3 loop reads CASSPLRQGYGYTF.

J is TRBJ2-1 and V is TRBV27; no DNA is available, so the TRBD2 call from TCRdb remains unchecked. The CDR3 loop spans 12 amino acids. Germline V gene sequence: CDR1 MNHEY, CDR2 SMNVEV (reference sequence). CDR3 amino acids: CASSPGTREQFF.

This chain joins TRBV12-3 or TRBV12-4 and TRBJ1-4; TCRdb designates TRBD1, a call that cannot be tested without DNA. This CDR3 contains 15 residues. CDR3 in amino acids: CASTPRKPLNEKLFF.

This chain joins TRBV29-1 and TRBJ2-7. Germline V gene data show CDR1 as SQVTM and CDR2 as ANQGSEA. The CDR3 covers 12 residues. CDR3: CSVLQDSYEQYF.

V is TRBV19 and J is TRBJ2-7; TCRdb proposes TRBD1, but this gene call is untestable without DNA. The CDR3 spans 16 residues. In germline, CDR1 is LNHDA, CDR2 SQIVND (reference sequence). This CDR3 reads CASSIDSRGRAYEQYF.

V is TRBV20-1 and J is TRBJ1-4; checking the TCRdb D call of TRBD1 is not possible without DNA. Germline V CDR1 and CDR2: DFQATT, SNEGSKA (reference sequence). The CDR3 totals 14 residues. The CDR3 loop is CSAQHRGPFEKLFF.

V and J are TRBV30 and TRBJ2-1; the D call from TCRdb, TRBD1, cannot be confirmed without DNA. Germline V gives CDR1 GTSNPN, CDR2 SVGIG (reference sequence). CDR3 length: 15 amino acids. CDR3 amino acids: CAWRTGVGSYNEQFF. The full variable domain, with the rest looked up from reference TRBV30 and TRBJ2-1, is SQTIHQWPATLVQPVGSPLSLECTVEGTSNPNLYWYRQAAGRGLQLLFYSVGIGQISSEVPQNLSASRPQDRQFILSSKKLLLSDSGFYLCAWRTGVGSYNEQFFGPGTRLTVL.

The V call is TRBV24-1, the J call TRBJ2-7; TCRdb selects TRBD1, and the lack of DNA leaves this call unchecked. CDR3 length: 14 residues. Per the germline V gene, CDR1 is KGHDR and CDR2 is SFDVKD. This chain's CDR3 is CATSDPRVPYEQYF.

The chain is built from TRBV25-1 and TRBJ2-7; TCRdb indicates TRBD2, and absent DNA this call remains unverified. Germline assignment: CDR1 MGHDK and CDR2 SYGVNS. CDR3 length: 15 amino acids. The CDR3 sequence is CASSESGGRTYEQYF.

The chain is built from TRBV7-9 and TRBJ1-2. This CDR3 has 12 residues. Germline loops: CDR1 SEHNR, CDR2 FQNEAQ (reference sequence). The CDR3 sequence: CASISGSYGYTF.

The V gene is TRBV28, the J gene TRBJ2-1; the TRBD1 assignment by TCRdb is unverifiable without DNA. The CDR3 is 14 amino acids. Germline CDR1 and CDR2: MDHEN and SYDVKM. CDR3: CASSVPDRGGEQFF. The full variable domain, completed using reference TRBV28 and TRBJ2-1, is DVKVTQSSRYLVKRTGEKVFLECVQDMDHENMFWYRQDPGLGLRLIYFSYDVKMKEKGDIPEGYSVSREKKERFSLILESASTNQTSMYLCASSVPDRGGEQFFGPGTRLTVL.